This T cell receptor (beta chain) was captured in a study of T cell responses to AZD1222 COVID-19 vaccine. General study results and limits: Donors skewed white British and female; clonal diversity was possibly underestimated.

Assay: immunoSEQ multiplex PCR; the TCRdb copy retains only in-frame clones and omits some. The data contain roughly 90,000 clones, 80% to 90% of them singletons. V lost 3 bases, J lost 3 bases, and 8 bases stayed unmatched. Germline CDR1 reads SGHRS; CDR2 reads YFSETQ. This CDR3 comprises 15 residues. Turning to this clone: Its target is not known.

J is TRBJ1-2 and V is TRBV5-1; 7 bases match TRBD1. The material sequenced was peripheral blood, taken 28 days after the second AZD1222 dose. The receptor was derived from an adult who received the AZD1222 COVID-19 vaccine. The CDR3 region has the DNA TGCGCCAGCAGCTGGGGTCCTGACAGGGACTATGGCTACACCTTC. Translation gives CASSWGPDRDYGYTF.